This T cell receptor (beta chain) was observed in a study of T cell responses to AZD1222 COVID-19 vaccine. Points from the study as a whole: Mapped onto spike, vaccine-associated CD4 TCRs spanned it and were dominant at 160-218 and 743-854.

CDR3 size: 13 residues. CDR1 ENHRY and CDR2 SYGVKD come from the germline V gene. V lost 7 bases and J lost 4, with 10 bases in between. The method was immunoSEQ multiplex PCR; TCRdb's version includes in-frame clones alone and lacks a portion of them. Among roughly 140,000 clones, around 89% were seen once, and the ten largest hold around 2.2%. Concerning this clone: Its antigen is not identified.

The source of this sequence is an adult in good health. Sequencing was performed on peripheral blood, taken on day 0 of AZD1222 vaccination. The rearrangement links TRBV10-3 to TRBJ2-2; D perhaps matches TRBD1 (5 bases). The CDR3 sequence is CAIIGQTTGELFF. The CDR3 nucleotides are TGTGCCATCATTGGACAAACCACCGGGGAGCTGTTTTTT.